The 10 T cell receptor beta chains presented below share a single source sample, sequenced in a study of metastatic and nonmetastatic thyroid tumors. Patients underwent thyroid surgery, and none had received any treatment before it. TCRdb ran MiXCR on the PCR reads. The data show 42,000 or so clones, approximately 20% seen once. The source material was tumor tissue. The receptors were sampled from a female donor with papillary thyroid cancer or a benign thyroid nodule (not recorded which). Some clones in this sample may be carry-over from other donors' samples.

At least ten counts were recorded for this clone. The genes are TRBV7-3 and TRBJ2-7; D is possibly TRBD1 (6 bases). V was clipped by 5 bases and J by 0 bases, with 11 bases between them. This CDR3 spans 14 amino acids. Germline CDR1 reads SGHTA; CDR2 reads FQGTGA. CDR3 sequence: CASSPRGLSYEQYF. CDR3 in DNA: TGTGCCAGCAGCCCCAGGGGCCTCTCCTACGAGCAGTACTTC.

This clone appeared a few times. The conserved final phenylalanine or tryptophan is absent from the CDR3, which likely points to a read error. V usage is TRBV4-1 and J usage is TRBJ1-1; D may be TRBD1 (5 bases). V was pared by 3 bases and J by 3 bases, with 17 bases between. Looked up from germline, CDR1 is MGHRA and CDR2 is YSYEKL. This CDR3 region has 16 residues. Here the CDR3 reads CASSQAPGRGDTEAFL. DNA for the CDR3: TGCGCCAGCAGCCAGGCACCGGGACGGGGGGACACTGAAGCTTTCCTT.

This clone was observed at least ten times. The genes are TRBV2 and TRBJ2-7; D not certain. This CDR3 has 15 amino acids. The V end lost 0 bases, the J end lost 3 bases, and 12 bases lay between the germline ends. The germline CDR1 and CDR2 sequences are SNHLY and FYNNEI. CDR3 nucleotide sequence: TGTGCCAGCAGTGAAGCCGGGTGGGGTAGCTACGAGCAGTACTTC. Translation gives CASSEAGWGSYEQYF.

Of note for this clone: A read error may produce the germline difference seen at one junction end. This chain connects TRBV11-2 to TRBJ2-5; tentatively, D is TRBD2 (6 bases). The J call may be mistaken, given a closer DNA end match to TRBJ2-1. The CDR3 consists of 15 residues. Germline CDR1 and CDR2: SGHAT and FQNNGV. The CDR3 spells CANSWWRGSINKQFF. The CDR3 nucleotides are TGTGCCAACAGCTGGTGGAGGGGCAGCATCAATAAGCAGTTCTTC.

This clone was seen just once. A clone one base away is much larger, so this may be a read error. The chain combines TRBV4-1 with TRBJ2-7; 7 bases are shared with TRBD2. V lost 7 bases and J lost 3; bases outside the gene matches: 12. Germline assignment: CDR1 MGHRA and CDR2 YSYEKL. The CDR3 totals 15 residues. The CDR3 sequence: CASISLAGVVYEQYF. The CDR3 DNA follows: TGCGCCAGCATCTCCCTGGCGGGGGTGGTCTACGAGCAGTACTTC.

This clone occurred many times. The rearrangement links TRBV6-1 to TRBJ1-2, with TRBD1 matching over 9 bases. V lost 2 bases, J lost 1 base, and 8 bases stayed unmatched. Germline V gene data show CDR1 as MNHNS and CDR2 as SASEGT. This CDR3 is built from 17 residues. Here the CDR3 DNA reads TGTGCCAGCAGTGAAATGGTGACAGGGGGGTTTAACTATGGCTACACCTTC. It specifies CASSEMVTGGFNYGYTF.

Many counts were recorded for this clone. This rearrangement joins TRBV5-1 to TRBJ2-7; possibly TRBD1 for D (6 bases). CDR1 and CDR2 (germline): SGHRS, YFSETQ. There are 14 residues in the CDR3. Trimming removed 0 bases at V and 7 bases at J, with 14 bases between. CDR3 sequence reads: CASSLVPGAREQYF. CDR3 in DNA: TGCGCCAGCAGCTTGGTACCAGGGGCAAGGGAGCAGTACTTC.

The table lists this clone with many counts. Other DNA sequences within the sample encode an identical CDR3. The CDR3 region is CASSGHLAGGVETQYF. Written as DNA, the CDR3 is TGTGCCAGCAGTGGCCATCTAGCGGGAGGTGTAGAGACCCAGTACTTC. The chain carries TRBV6-1 and TRBJ2-5, with TRBD2 matching 11 bases. The J segment lost 4 bases and the V segment lost 4 bases, leaving 8 bases of the junction unmatched. This CDR3 has 16 residues. Per germline, CDR1 MNHNS and CDR2 SASEGT.

This clone appeared many times. The chain combines TRBV14 with TRBJ2-2, with D possibly being TRBD2 (6 bases). The germline gives CDR1 SGHDN, CDR2 FVKESK. CDR3 length equals 16 residues. V gave up 3 bases and J gave up 0 bases, with 11 bases separating them. This CDR3 reads CASSHWGTANTGELFF. The CDR3 DNA follows: TGTGCCAGCAGCCACTGGGGGACTGCGAACACCGGGGAGCTGTTTTTT.

This clone was seen many times. One base away lies a much larger clone, so this may be a sequencing read error. The V and J genes are TRBV27 and TRBJ2-2, with TRBD1 matching over 8 bases. The CDR3 covers 15 residues. Germline CDR1 is MNHEY and CDR2 is SMNVEV (reference sequence). With 8 bases clipped from V and 6 bases from J, the junction kept 11 bases outside the gene matches. As DNA, the CDR3 is TGTGCCAGCGGGGAGGCGGGGACAGGCGCCGGGGAGCTGTTTTTT. Protein product: CASGEAGTGAGELFF.